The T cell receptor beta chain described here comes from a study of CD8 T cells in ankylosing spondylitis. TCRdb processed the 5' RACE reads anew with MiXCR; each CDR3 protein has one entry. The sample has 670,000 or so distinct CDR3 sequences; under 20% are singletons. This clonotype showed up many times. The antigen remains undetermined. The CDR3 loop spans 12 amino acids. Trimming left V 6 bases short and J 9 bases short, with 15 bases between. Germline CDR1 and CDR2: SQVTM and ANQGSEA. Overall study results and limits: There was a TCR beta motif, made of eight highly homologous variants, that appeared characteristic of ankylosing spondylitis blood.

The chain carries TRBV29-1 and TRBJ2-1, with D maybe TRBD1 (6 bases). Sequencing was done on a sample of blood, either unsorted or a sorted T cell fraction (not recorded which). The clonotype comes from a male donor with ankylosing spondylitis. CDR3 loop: CSVIPGDSEQFF. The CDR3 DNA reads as TGCAGCGTGATTCCAGGGGATAGTGAGCAGTTCTTC.